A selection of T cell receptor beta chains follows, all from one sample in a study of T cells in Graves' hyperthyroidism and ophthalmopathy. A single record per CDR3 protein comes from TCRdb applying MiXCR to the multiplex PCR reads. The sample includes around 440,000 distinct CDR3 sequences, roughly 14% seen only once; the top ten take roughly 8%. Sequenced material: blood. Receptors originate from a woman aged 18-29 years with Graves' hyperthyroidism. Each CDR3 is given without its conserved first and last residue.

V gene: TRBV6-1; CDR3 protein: ASTRNRERETQY
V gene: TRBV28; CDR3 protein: ASSLWDRGFNQPQH
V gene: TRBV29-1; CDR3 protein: SVFTAGGSYNEQF
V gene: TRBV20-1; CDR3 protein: SASSTDSPYNEQS
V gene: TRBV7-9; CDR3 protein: ASRDGPDTQY
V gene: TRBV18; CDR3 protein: ASSPLKQGAEQF
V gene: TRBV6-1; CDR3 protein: ASSDYWGSGKTQY
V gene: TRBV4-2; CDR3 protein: ASSHSFSYEQY
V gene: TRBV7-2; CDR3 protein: ASSLELGLAGAPV
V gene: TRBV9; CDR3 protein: ASSVGSGGGSPLH
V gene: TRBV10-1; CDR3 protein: ASSEFGLAKNIQY
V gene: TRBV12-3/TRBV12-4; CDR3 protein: ASSLKGQGQH
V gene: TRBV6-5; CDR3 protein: ASSYSGQGYNSPLH
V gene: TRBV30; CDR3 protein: AWIGSYEQY
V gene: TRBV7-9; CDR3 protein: ASSLVAGGTDTQY
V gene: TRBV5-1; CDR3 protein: ASSLIPTGGDGYT
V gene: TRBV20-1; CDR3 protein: SARTGGNTIY
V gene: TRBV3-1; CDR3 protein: ASSPTSGRIGTGELF